The 11 T cell receptor beta chains in this list originate from one sample, sequenced in a study of Tregs in tolerant kidney transplant recipients (dated by TCRdb to between 2019 and 2020). Libraries were constructed by the immunoSEQ multiplex PCR assay. TCRdb re-hosts the immuneACCESS table, in-frame sequences only. Its copies lack some clones; in the studies checked, an unresolved V gene accounts for under half of them, and the cause for the rest is not known. For this sample the table gives around 230,000 clones, of which 65% to 85% were detected only once. Jointly, the top ten make up 0.55% to 0.65% of the sample. The sample taken for sequencing was CD4+ T cells from blood. The receptors derive from a human donor in good health.

The chain joins TRBV5-1 to TRBJ2-7; 8 nucleotides agree with TRBD2. Germline V gene lookup returns CDR1 SGHRS and CDR2 YFSETQ. This CDR3 is 15 amino acids long. V was pared by 3 bases and J by 4 bases, with 9 bases of the junction left unmatched. The CDR3 is CASSWTTSVPYEQYF. The CDR3 nucleotides read TGCGCCAGCAGCTGGACGACTAGCGTTCCGTACGAGCAGTACTTC.

In nucleotides, the CDR3 is TGCGCCAGCAAAGGAGCAGCGGGAGGGTTCGAGCAGTACTTC. As protein: CASKGAAGGFEQYF. The chain links TRBV5-1 to TRBJ2-7, with TRBD2 identical over 10 bases. The CDR3 length is 14 residues. CDR1 and CDR2 (germline): SGHRS, YFSETQ. The trim removed 6 bases at V and 6 bases at J, leaving 9 bases unmatched. Together with reference TRBV5-1 and TRBJ2-7, the CDR3 gives the full variable domain: KAGVTQTPRYLIKTRGQQVTLSCSPISGHRSVSWYQQTPGQGLQFLFEYFSETQRNKGNFPGRFSGRQFSNSRSEMNVSTLELGDSALYLCASKGAAGGFEQYFGPGTRLTVT.

This chain uses TRBV25-1 with TRBJ1-6; D not certain. The germline CDR1 and CDR2 sequences are MGHDK and SYGVNS. CDR3 length: 16 residues. Trimming pared 4 bases from V and 0 bases from J, leaving 10 bases between. CDR3 sequence reads: CASSGFGNSYNSPLHF. The DNA for the CDR3 is TGTGCCAGCAGTGGGTTCGGGAACTCCTATAATTCACCCCTCCACTTT. The full variable domain, its missing parts supplied by reference TRBV25-1 and TRBJ1-6, is EADIYQTPRYLVIGTGKKITLECSQTMGHDKMYWYQQDPGMELHLIHYSYGVNSTEKGDLSSESTVSRIRTEHFPLTLESARPSHTSQYLCASSGFGNSYNSPLHFGNGTRLTVT.

The rearrangement links TRBV18 to TRBJ2-1; D is unclear. This CDR3 region has 13 residues. Germline V lookup: CDR1 KGHSH, CDR2 LQKENI. V gave up 2 bases and J gave up 7 bases, with 9 bases separating them. Here the CDR3 DNA reads TGTGCCAGCTCACCAAAGGTGATAAATGAGCAGTTCTTC. Translation: CASSPKVINEQFF. The full variable domain, its missing parts supplied by reference TRBV18 and TRBJ2-1, is NAGVMQNPRHLVRRRGQEARLRCSPMKGHSHVYWYRQLPEEGLKFMVYLQKENIIDESGMPKERFSAEFPKEGPSILRIQQVVRGDSAAYFCASSPKVINEQFFGPGTRLTVL.

The rearrangement links TRBV5-1 to TRBJ2-7; D might be TRBD2 (7 bases). The CDR3 spans 15 residues. Trimming took 1 base from V and 4 from J, leaving 15 bases between them. The germline CDR1 and CDR2 sequences are SGHRS and YFSETQ. The CDR3 here is CASSLSGEGVYEQYF. In DNA, the CDR3 is TGCGCCAGCAGCTTGTCAGGGGAGGGGGTTTACGAGCAGTACTTC. Full variable domain (rest looked up from reference TRBV5-1 and TRBJ2-7): KAGVTQTPRYLIKTRGQQVTLSCSPISGHRSVSWYQQTPGQGLQFLFEYFSETQRNKGNFPGRFSGRQFSNSRSEMNVSTLELGDSALYLCASSLSGEGVYEQYFGPGTRLTVT.

Details on this clone: At one end, the junction sequence differs from germline, possibly due to a read error. V is TRBV4-1 and J is TRBJ1-2; D is unclear. This CDR3 contains 12 residues. Germline V gene data show CDR1 as MGHRA and CDR2 as YSYEKL. CDR3 sequence reads: CASSQENFGYTF. The CDR3 nucleotides read TGCGCCAGCAGCCAAGAAAACTTTGGCTACACCTTC.

The chain recombines TRBV18 with TRBJ1-4, with TRBD1 as a possible D gene (6 bases). V lost 3 bases and J 8 bases, leaving 13 bases between the germline ends. Germline V gene sequence: CDR1 KGHSH, CDR2 LQKENI. The CDR3 is 14 residues long. The CDR3 protein is CASSPPGQWEKLFF. CDR3 coding DNA: TGTGCCAGCTCACCCCCGGGACAATGGGAAAAACTGTTTTTT.

The chain carries TRBV30 and TRBJ2-2; TRBD2 aligns across 7 bases. The J segment lost 2 bases and the V segment lost 5 bases, leaving 2 bases of the junction unmatched. This CDR3 comprises 13 residues. Germline assignment: CDR1 GTSNPN and CDR2 SVGIG (reference sequence). CDR3 nucleotides: TGTGCCTGGTCTAGCGGAAACACCGGGGAGCTGTTTTTT. This encodes CAWSSGNTGELFF. The variable domain in full, with the rest retrieved from reference TRBV30 and TRBJ2-2, is SQTIHQWPATLVQPVGSPLSLECTVEGTSNPNLYWYRQAAGRGLQLLFYSVGIGQISSEVPQNLSASRPQDRQFILSSKKLLLSDSGFYLCAWSSGNTGELFFGEGSRLTVL.

This clone was counted only a few times. The genes are TRBV28 and TRBJ2-6; 9 bases match TRBD1. The CDR3 is made up of 16 amino acids. The junction had 5 bases not matched to a gene; V was cut back by 8 bases and J by 0 bases. CDR1 MDHEN and CDR2 SYDVKM come from the germline V gene. The CDR3 region has the DNA TGTGCCAGCCTGACAGGGGGTTTCTCTGGGGCCAACGTCCTGACTTTC. This encodes CASLTGGFSGANVLTF.

The CDR3 nucleotides are TGTGCCAGCCAAGACAGGGGCAATCAGCCCCAGCATTTT. Translation gives CASQDRGNQPQHF. The V and J genes are TRBV6-1 and TRBJ1-5; the match to TRBD1 covers 7 bases. V lost 8 bases and J lost 2; bases outside the gene matches: 3. The germline gives CDR1 MNHNS, CDR2 SASEGT. The CDR3 contains 13 residues.

This rearrangement joins TRBV6-1 to TRBJ2-7; 7 nucleotides match TRBD2. V lost 4 bases to trimming and J lost 3 bases; unmatched junction nucleotides: 6. This CDR3 spans 14 amino acids. Germline V gene lookup returns CDR1 MNHNS and CDR2 SASEGT. CDR3: CASSVGTNGYEQYF. CDR3 DNA: TGTGCCAGCAGTGTTGGGACTAACGGCTACGAGCAGTACTTC.